The present TCR beta chain was sequenced within a study of spatial heterogeneity in lung cancer. Each molecule of TCR cDNA was tagged with one unique molecular identifier. TCRdb reprocessed the 5' RACE reads with MiXCR, giving one entry per CDR3 protein. There are roughly 36,000 distinct CDR3 sequences in the sample; approximately 6.3% occur only once, and 11% lies in the top ten. Time point indicated: sample taken at primary tumor resection. Frozen PBMC, nontumor lung or tumor provided whole RNA, which was sequenced unsorted. V lost 0 bases to trimming and J lost 8 bases, with 16 bases between them. In germline, CDR1 is SGHTA, CDR2 FQGNSA. The CDR3 spans 15 residues.

Sequenced here: PBMCs, sampled at surgery. This clonotype was obtained from a male donor with early-stage non-small cell lung cancer. This chain links TRBV7-2 with TRBJ1-2; D perhaps matches TRBD1 (5 bases). CDR3 protein: CASSLALLSTEGYTF. CDR3 sequence (DNA): TGTGCCAGCAGCTTAGCGCTCCTATCGACAGAGGGCTACACCTTC.